A single sample gave rise to the 4 T cell receptor beta chains below, sequenced in a study of CD4 T cells in relation to SARS-CoV-2 and coronaviruses. TCRdb keeps only in-frame clones here, not all; method: immunoSEQ multiplex PCR. The sample contains about 38,000 clones, roughly 80% of which appear only once. Antigen specificity for these receptors is unknown. Sequences were obtained from memory CD4+ T cells from PBMCs, cultured in vitro. These receptors all come from an adult with COVID-19.

J is TRBJ2-3 and V is TRBV30; 9 bases line up with TRBD2. The V gene's germline CDR1 is GTSNPN and CDR2 SVGIG (reference sequence). The V segment lost 1 base and the J segment 4 bases; nucleotides outside the gene matches: 9. The CDR3 loop spans 16 amino acids. CDR3 region: CAWSGMGGLAADTQYF. Here the CDR3 DNA reads TGTGCCTGGAGTGGGATGGGGGGACTAGCCGCAGATACGCAGTATTTT.

This clone was recorded once. This chain connects TRBV19 to TRBJ2-7; D might be TRBD2 (5 bases). The CDR3 totals 15 residues. Germline V gene data show CDR1 as LNHDA and CDR2 as SQIVND (reference sequence). Trimming shortened V by 2 bases and J by 3 bases, and 14 bases separated the two germline ends. CDR3 bases: TGTGCCAGTAGTATATTTCGGGGTTCGGGCTACGAGCAGTACTTC. It is translated as CASSIFRGSGYEQYF.

The chain is built from TRBV13 and TRBJ2-7; TRBD1 matches 9 bases. CDR1 and CDR2 (germline): PRHDT, FYEKMQ (reference sequence). CDR3 size: 14 residues. The V gene end was trimmed by 3 bases and the J gene end by 3 bases; junction bases not matched to a gene: 3. DNA of the CDR3: TGTGCCAGCAGCTTCACGGGACAGGGCTACGAGCAGTACTTC. Translated: CASSFTGQGYEQYF.

The V call is TRBV19, the J call TRBJ1-6, with 7 nucleotides matching TRBD1. This CDR3 has 13 amino acids. The V segment lost 9 bases and the J segment 5 bases; nucleotides outside the gene matches: 4. The germline V gene encodes CDR1 LNHDA and CDR2 SQIVND (reference sequence). CDR3 protein: CASSRGNNSPLHF. The DNA for the CDR3 is TGTGCCAGCAGCAGGGGGAATAATTCACCCCTCCACTTT.